The rows below give T cell receptor beta chains drawn from one sample of a study of blood T cells in healthy people across ages. TCRdb reprocessed the 5' RACE reads with MiXCR, giving one entry per CDR3 protein. The table shows around 800,000 distinct CDR3 sequences, with 35% to 60% occurring only once. The sample taken for sequencing was blood. The receptors here all came from an elderly man in good health. CDR3s include the opening cysteine and the closing phenylalanine or tryptophan. Fields, in order: clone size, D gene, V gene, J gene, CDR3 protein, CDR3 DNA. A D gene is named only where the DNA matches it firmly. Clone size is stated in some rows and not others, as once, few, many or a class when expanded.

clone size: many
D gene: TRBD2
V gene: TRBV7-2
J gene: TRBJ2-5
CDR3 protein: CASSLAGLAGVGETQYF
CDR3 DNA: TGTGCCAGCAGCTTAGCGGGACTAGCGGGAGTAGGGGAGACCCAGTACTTC

clone size: few
D gene: .
V gene: TRBV29-1
J gene: TRBJ2-7
CDR3 protein: CSARSTGTSYEQYF
CDR3 DNA: TGCAGCGCCCGATCGACAGGCACCTCCTACGAGCAGTACTTC

clone size: .
D gene: TRBD2
V gene: TRBV6-5
J gene: TRBJ2-7
CDR3 protein: CASRQTNSGGYEQYF
CDR3 DNA: TGTGCCAGCAGACAAACGAATAGCGGGGGCTACGAGCAGTACTTC

clone size: .
D gene: .
V gene: TRBV5-1
J gene: TRBJ2-1
CDR3 protein: CASSLVPDSSYNEQFF
CDR3 DNA: TGCGCCAGCAGCTTGGTGCCCGACAGTTCCTACAATGAGCAGTTCTTC

clone size: once
D gene: TRBD2
V gene: TRBV20-1
J gene: TRBJ2-5
CDR3 protein: CSATPDSGRAETQYF
CDR3 DNA: TGCAGTGCGACCCCGGATAGCGGGAGAGCGGAGACCCAGTACTTC

clone size: .
D gene: TRBD2
V gene: TRBV28
J gene: TRBJ2-6
CDR3 protein: CASSSSGTTSGANVLTF
CDR3 DNA: TGTGCCAGCAGTTCCTCCGGGACTACCTCTGGAGCCAACGTCCTGACTTTC

clone size: .
D gene: .
V gene: TRBV5-1
J gene: TRBJ2-2
CDR3 protein: CASSLGPIRGTGELFF
CDR3 DNA: TGCGCCAGCAGCTTGGGCCCGATCAGGGGAACCGGGGAGCTGTTTTTT

clone size: .
D gene: .
V gene: TRBV28
J gene: TRBJ2-1
CDR3 protein: CASRASNLDNEQFF
CDR3 DNA: TGTGCCAGCAGAGCTAGCAATCTAGACAATGAGCAGTTCTTC

clone size: many
D gene: .
V gene: TRBV4-1
J gene: TRBJ2-1
CDR3 protein: CASSQVDLGLSYNEQFF
CDR3 DNA: TGCGCCAGCAGCCAAGTCGACTTGGGCCTCTCCTACAATGAGCAGTTCTTC

clone size: once
D gene: TRBD1
V gene: TRBV7-2
J gene: TRBJ2-7
CDR3 protein: CASSIDRGPQYF
CDR3 DNA: TGTGCCAGCAGCATCGACAGGGGCCCGCAGTACTTC

clone size: .
D gene: .
V gene: TRBV20-1
J gene: TRBJ1-5
CDR3 protein: CSARVPGKDQPQHF
CDR3 DNA: TGCAGTGCTAGAGTACCAGGGAAGGATCAGCCCCAGCATTTT

clone size: few
D gene: TRBD1
V gene: TRBV11-3
J gene: TRBJ2-1
CDR3 protein: CASSLGGQSSYNEQFF
CDR3 DNA: TGTGCCAGCAGCTTAGGGGGACAGAGCTCCTACAATGAGCAGTTCTTC

clone size: .
D gene: .
V gene: TRBV11-2
J gene: TRBJ2-3
CDR3 protein: CASSPPQGDTQYF
CDR3 DNA: TGTGCCAGCAGTCCCCCCCAGGGAGATACGCAGTATTTT

clone size: few
D gene: TRBD2
V gene: TRBV7-2
J gene: TRBJ2-3
CDR3 protein: CASSFRLAGVSTDTQYF
CDR3 DNA: TGTGCCAGCAGCTTTCGTCTAGCGGGAGTTAGCACAGATACGCAGTATTTT

clone size: .
D gene: TRBD2
V gene: TRBV5-1
J gene: TRBJ2-3
CDR3 protein: CASSLAGGSRTDTQYF
CDR3 DNA: TGCGCCAGCAGCTTGGCCGGCGGGAGTCGGACAGATACGCAGTATTTT

clone size: .
D gene: .
V gene: TRBV3-1
J gene: TRBJ2-1
CDR3 protein: CASRRGAEQFF
CDR3 DNA: TGTGCCAGCAGGAGGGGGGCTGAGCAGTTCTTC

clone size: many
D gene: TRBD2
V gene: TRBV5-1
J gene: TRBJ2-3
CDR3 protein: CASSSGTSGTDTQYF
CDR3 DNA: TGTGCCAGCAGTTCTGGGACTAGCGGCACAGATACGCAGTATTTT

clone size: many
D gene: .
V gene: TRBV7-2
J gene: TRBJ2-7
CDR3 protein: CASSSTGTSTYEQYF
CDR3 DNA: TGTGCCAGCAGCTCCACAGGTACCTCCACCTACGAGCAGTACTTC

clone size: .
D gene: TRBD1
V gene: TRBV4-2
J gene: TRBJ2-5
CDR3 protein: CASSLGTGGAETQYF
CDR3 DNA: TGTGCCAGCAGCCTCGGGACAGGGGGTGCAGAGACCCAGTACTTC

clone size: .
D gene: .
V gene: TRBV3-1
J gene: TRBJ2-7
CDR3 protein: CASRAGGTAYNEQYF
CDR3 DNA: TGTGCCAGCAGGGCGGGCGGGACGGCCTACAATGAGCAGTACTTC

clone size: .
D gene: TRBD2
V gene: TRBV7-2
J gene: TRBJ2-3
CDR3 protein: CASSPIGGGSTDTQYF
CDR3 DNA: TGTGCCAGCAGCCCTATCGGCGGGGGGAGCACAGATACGCAGTATTTT

clone size: few
D gene: .
V gene: TRBV6-6
J gene: TRBJ2-1
CDR3 protein: CASSYSPGQSSYNEQFF
CDR3 DNA: TGTGCCAGCAGTTACTCGCCGGGTCAAAGCTCCTACAATGAGCAGTTCTTC

clone size: .
D gene: TRBD1
V gene: TRBV10-3
J gene: TRBJ2-1
CDR3 protein: CAISESGTVLSEQFF
CDR3 DNA: TGTGCCATCAGTGAGTCCGGGACAGTACTAAGTGAGCAGTTCTTC

clone size: .
D gene: .
V gene: TRBV9
J gene: TRBJ1-5
CDR3 protein: CASSVAEDSNQPQHF
CDR3 DNA: TGTGCCAGCAGCGTAGCTGAAGATAGCAATCAGCCCCAGCATTTT

clone size: .
D gene: .
V gene: TRBV5-1
J gene: TRBJ2-3
CDR3 protein: CASSLLPGVGTDTQYF
CDR3 DNA: TGCGCCAGCAGCCTCCTTCCCGGGGTGGGCACAGATACGCAGTATTTT

clone size: .
D gene: TRBD2
V gene: TRBV27
J gene: TRBJ2-1
CDR3 protein: CASSKKTSGMGIRSYNEQFF
CDR3 DNA: TGTGCCAGCAGTAAAAAGACTAGCGGGATGGGAATCCGATCCTACAATGAGCAGTTCTTC

clone size: .
D gene: .
V gene: TRBV20-1
J gene: TRBJ2-7
CDR3 protein: CSARRRAGYEQYF
CDR3 DNA: TGCAGTGCTCGACGGAGGGCCGGGTACGAGCAGTACTTC

clone size: .
D gene: TRBD2
V gene: TRBV7-2
J gene: TRBJ2-3
CDR3 protein: CASSLAAQRGLGTQYF
CDR3 DNA: TGTGCCAGCAGCTTAGCGGCCCAGCGGGGCCTTGGTACGCAGTATTTT

clone size: .
D gene: .
V gene: TRBV27
J gene: TRBJ2-1
CDR3 protein: CASRDLSGTKQFF
CDR3 DNA: TGTGCCAGCAGGGACCTCTCCGGGACGAAGCAGTTCTTC

clone size: many
D gene: .
V gene: TRBV6-5
J gene: TRBJ2-1
CDR3 protein: CASTPGTTYNEQFF
CDR3 DNA: TGTGCCAGCACACCCGGGACCACCTACAATGAGCAGTTCTTC

clone size: .
D gene: TRBD1
V gene: TRBV4-1
J gene: TRBJ1-4
CDR3 protein: CASSPGWTGINEKLFF
CDR3 DNA: TGCGCCAGCAGCCCCGGTTGGACAGGGATTAATGAAAAACTGTTTTTT

clone size: .
D gene: .
V gene: TRBV5-1
J gene: TRBJ2-5
CDR3 protein: CASSLFQDLAETQYF
CDR3 DNA: TGCGCCAGCAGCTTGTTCCAGGATTTAGCAGAGACCCAGTACTTC

clone size: once
D gene: TRBD2
V gene: TRBV3-1
J gene: TRBJ2-1
CDR3 protein: CASSQRTSGSYEQFF
CDR3 DNA: TGTGCCAGCAGCCAGAGGACTAGCGGGAGCTATGAGCAGTTCTTC

clone size: many
D gene: .
V gene: TRBV29-1
J gene: TRBJ2-1
CDR3 protein: CSVEDLGSPYNEQFF
CDR3 DNA: TGCAGCGTTGAAGATCTCGGTTCGCCCTACAATGAGCAGTTCTTC

clone size: .
D gene: .
V gene: TRBV3-1
J gene: TRBJ1-6
CDR3 protein: CASSPTGLEYNSPPHF
CDR3 DNA: TGTGCCAGCAGTCCTACAGGGTTGGAATATAATTCACCCCCCCACTTT